A few counts support the clone carrying this TCR beta chain. Its matching antigen is unknown. Researchers ran the PCR with 60 Vbeta and 13 Jbeta primers. Here immunoSEQ multiplex PCR was the method, and the copy in TCRdb shows in-frame clones only, minus some. The repertoire consists of 95,000 to 150,000 clones, with 81% occurring once and the leading ten covering about 1%. Participants comprised healthy donors of bone marrow. Germline V lookup: CDR1 SGHDT, CDR2 YYEEEE. The trim removed 4 bases at V and 4 bases at J, leaving 5 bases unmatched. This CDR3 has 15 amino acids. This specimen belongs to a study of cytomegalovirus exposure and HLA in healthy donors. General study results and limits: One variant, a missense change in DCLRE1C, was linked in a later analysis to TCR beta V- and J-gene trimming. An analysis was carried out at a later point. It showed that HLA-associated TCR beta chains were more clonally expanded than equally common non-associated chains.

This TCR was sampled from a woman in her 30s in good health and CMV-seronegative. Sequenced material: PBMCs. The J gene is TRBJ2-1, the V gene TRBV5-6; the match to TRBD2 covers 10 bases. The CDR3 DNA is TGTGCCAGCAGCCCCGGGACTAGCGAGTACAATGAGCAGTTCTTC. It specifies CASSPGTSEYNEQFF.